Detailed here is one TCR beta chain. This record comes from a study of blood T cell repertoires in COVID-19. Looking at the study overall: COVID-19 samples from acute and convalescent phases originated in the United States, Italy and Spain. T cells, B-cell-depleted T cells, or PBMCs provided the cDNA or gDNA that served as material.

Sequencing was performed with immunoSEQ multiplex PCR; in TCRdb, only in-frame clones are kept and a portion is missing. The sample shows around 260,000 clones, approximately 85% of them seen only once. Residents of about two dozen US areas, aged roughly 18 to 89 years, made up the participants. Donors in Cohort 3 who had recovered were those with two negative PCRs, healthcare professional clearance, or resolution of their symptoms. Germline assignment: CDR1 MDHEN and CDR2 SYDVKM. The CDR3 runs 16 residues. The V segment lost 5 bases and the J segment 4 bases; nucleotides outside the gene matches: 11.

This chain uses TRBV28 with TRBJ1-2, with 9 nucleotides matching TRBD1. The sequence was collected from a woman under 40 who had recovered from COVID-19. The sequenced material came from PBMCs or T cells enriched from blood (not recorded which). The CDR3 sequence is CASSPWGQGDVYGYTF. The CDR3, as DNA: TGTGCCAGCAGTCCATGGGGACAGGGTGACGTCTATGGCTACACCTTC.